This TCR beta chain was observed in a study of cytomegalovirus exposure and HLA in healthy donors (dated by TCRdb to about 2017). Some background on the complete study: An earlier analysis of several hundred of the donors reported roughly 300 Gb of sequence data and about 100 million unique TCR beta sequences from approximately 180 million T cells. About 280 gigabases of sequencing data and approximately 85 million unique TCR sequences were included in an early release covering 550 to 650 HLA-typed donors. The genetic ancestry cluster associated with self-reported Caucasian donors included 81% of the roughly 400 genotyped donors. The study aimed to test whether signatures of past pathogen exposure could be identified by cataloging public T cell receptors. The study profiled the T cell repertoires of more than 500 subjects by immunosequencing and related them to cytomegalovirus serostatus. In addition to the first cohort of 666 subjects, a separate validation cohort of under 150 different subjects was used. To predict cytomegalovirus infection status, the study brought together high-throughput TCR immunosequencing, statistical association of individual TCRs with disease status, and machine learning. To study patterns of TCR occurrence, a later analysis re-analyzed previously published TCR beta repertoires from under 750 donors and added high-resolution HLA genotyping. The later analysis used no new phenotypic data to find candidate immune exposures, relying instead on TCR beta sequences and their occurrence across donors. In an earlier analysis of 587 of the donors, high-throughput TCR beta sequencing was used to judge whether each TCR beta V gene segment behaved as functional or pseudogenic. Donor age, sex, ethnicity and CMV serostatus were collected together with the repertoire data. A later genetic analysis took genome-wide SNP genotypes for about three fifths of the 666 donors and used that subset as a discovery cohort. All discovery cohort repertoires had been generated using a single sequencing platform. HLA typing covered class I and class II loci at four-digit resolution. Typing coverage varied by locus: roughly 629-630 donors for A, B, C, DRB1 and DQB1; under 550 for DQA1; nearly 610 for DPA1; some 470 for DPB1. Several DR-DQ haplotypes were treated as single units for association and clustering because of strong linkage in the cohort. Among under 450 genotyped donors of the cohort, an average of roughly 240,000 unique TCR beta nucleotide sequences were sequenced per donor, roughly a sixth of them non-productive.

The method was the immunoSEQ multiplex PCR assay. The multiplex PCR relied on a mix of 60 forward primers for TCR Vbeta segments and 13 reverse primers for TCR Jbeta segments. Amplification of the CDR3 region of rearranged TCR beta genes was performed with a multiplex PCR assay on genomic DNA. The Illumina HiSeq System was used to sequence the amplified TCR beta libraries as 87-base-pair reads. Per the source publication's procedure: Across the roughly 600 repertoires, a later analysis counted roughly 77 million unique TCR beta chains, 9.5 million to 12 million of which were shared by at least two donors. Raw reads were error-corrected and collapsed into unique sequences by a nearest-neighbor algorithm in which closely related sequences were merged to remove PCR and sequencing errors. To assign V, D and J gene segments, CDR3 sequences were aligned to IMGT reference sequences. For a sequence to be retained, a match of at least six nucleotides was required to both a V gene segment and a J gene segment. Rearrangements were classified as productive when the CDR3 lacked stop codons and remained in frame with V and J, and all other rearrangements were classified as non-productive. CDR3 was defined by IMGT convention, running from the second conserved V-encoded cysteine to the conserved J-encoded phenylalanine. In an earlier analysis of roughly 580 of the donors, sequences lacking an unambiguous match to a single V gene segment were excluded. In an earlier analysis of a few hundred of the donors, a V segment was called functional when productive rearrangements were above 56.7%, and segregating when the standard deviation between donors exceeded 5%. A statistical classification framework was developed to diagnose cytomegalovirus status using the catalog of TCR beta chain sequences. A later analysis assigned V and J genes by comparing TCR nucleotide sequences with IMGT/GENE-DB human TR gene sequences. In a later analysis, CDR3 sequences and most-parsimonious VDJ recombination scenarios were assigned using the TCRdist pipeline. In a later analysis, each TCR beta chain was defined by its CDR3 amino acid sequence together with its V-gene family, and reads without a unique V-gene family were excluded. As a way to deal with suspected cross-contamination and a sequencing artifact, a later analysis dropped under 600 nucleotide sequences that were highly shared and had low generation probability. In a later analysis, a clonal expansion index for each public chain was calculated from normalized within-repertoire ranks of inferred template counts. A later analysis computed generation probabilities with a VDJ recombination model fitted to out-of-frame rearrangements, and checked the results against IGoR. Hypergeometric tests were used in a later analysis to score TCR-TCR, TCR-HLA and TCR-CMV co-occurrence, with a repertoire-size bias correction applied to the TCR pairs. False discovery rates were estimated in a later analysis by permuting HLA or CMV assignments 20 times. A later analysis grouped co-occurring TCRs with DBSCAN, adding TCRdist sequence similarity when clustering within HLA-allele-positive subsets. Repertoires with fewer than 30,000 or more than 120,000 public chains were left out of co-occurrence clustering, as were five repertoires with anomalous nucleotide sharing. This immuneACCESS table, as held by TCRdb, lists in-frame sequences with V and J called but not all clones. Of the missing ones, under half trace to an unresolved V gene in checked studies; the others have no known cause. Clonal size and the V and J genes are those of that table, whereas D and trimming came from the DNA. This sample gives some 150,000 clones in total; about 88% of them show up just once. Roughly 2.4% of the sample is in the top ten clones.

Trimming takes 3 bases off V and 5 bases off J; junction bases not matched to a gene: 8. Taken from cysteine to phenylalanine, the CDR3 has 15 residues. This entry keeps only the CDR3 DNA: 45 bases, framed from base 1. Via the germline V gene, CDR1 is KGHSH and CDR2 LQKENI. A word on this clone: The target of this receptor is not known. Within one base of it there is no much larger clone, and no base qualities were kept.

The cohort comprised 670 or so healthy bone marrow donors. At the time of sampling, every cohort member was nominally healthy, though immune exposures that went unrecorded were likely present. The donor was CMV seronegative and was included in the group of 352 seronegative cohort members. A peripheral blood sample was collected from each donor, and TCR beta sequencing was performed on peripheral blood mononuclear cells. Genomic DNA extraction from the blood cell samples was performed with the Qiagen DNeasy Blood Extraction Kit. Study-level results and caveats: For the cohort, immune exposure information was limited to CMV serostatus. Assigning TCR associations to individual alleles was difficult when HLA alleles, especially DR and DQ, strongly co-occurred. In both the original and validation cohorts, the classifier was reported to diagnose cytomegalovirus status with high specificity and sensitivity. Across donors, most TCR sequences were observed very rarely, whereas some public TCRs were present in many individuals. According to the authors, the approach could potentially be generalized to other disease states and immunological phenotypes. A later analysis found that HLA-associated TCR beta chains were more clonally expanded and had lower generation probabilities than equally common non-associated chains. According to a later analysis, TCR association rates differed among HLA loci, with DRB1 alleles showing the most associated TCRs and HLA-C alleles showing the fewest. The presence/absence analyses assumed that sequencing depth was roughly uniform across donors, and that assumption may not be true. A further reported finding was that TCR beta sequences accurately predicted the HLA-A and HLA-B alleles for most subjects in the first cohort. Because HLA typing was unavailable for some donors at each locus, only the typed subset was used in association tests. A group of highly shared sequence variants was considered likely to be a technical artifact of the sequencing pipeline. Approximately 16 rarely observed V segments, including chromosome 9 orphons, were excluded from the earlier analysis of about 600 of the donors because counts were too low. A later genetic analysis associated a missense DCLRE1C variant with V-gene and J-gene trimming of TCR beta chains, and an independent cohort replicated the association. Most CMV-associated TCR beta chains appeared to be HLA-restricted in a later analysis, and the HLA associations seemed to be driven largely by CMV exposure. At a false discovery rate of 0.05, a later analysis linked some 17,000 TCR beta sequences to specific HLA alleles. In the study, some 160 TCR beta chains were listed as associated with cytomegalovirus. An earlier analysis of approximately 570 of the donors showed that most TCR beta V segments appeared in productive rearrangements either about 87% or about 30% of the time, which broadly matched IMGT annotations. Linkage disequilibrium might explain the correlated functional status among segregating V segments, but an unknown experimental factor could not be excluded. Some IMGT-functional V segments, including TRBV6-2 and TRBV6-3, could not be told apart with the 87-base-pair reads, so those segments were excluded. This cohort had only TCR beta chains sequenced, and the lack of alpha or paired-chain data limited which features could be detected. Several of the top co-occurrence clusters appeared to be linked to parvovirus B19, influenza, CMV and Epstein-Barr virus, according to a later analysis. According to a later genetic analysis, donors in an Asian-associated ancestry cluster had fewer N-insertions in productive TCRs than the approximately 630-donor mean. In vitro tests confirmed that three of the cytomegalovirus-associated TCR beta chains recognize cytomegalovirus antigens.

Material: PBMCs. The rearranged segments are TRBV18 and TRBJ2-7, and 9 bases in between align with TRBD1. The TCR was taken from a woman aged 18 to 35 in good health and CMV-seronegative. In nucleotides, the sequence is TGTGCCAGCTCACCCAAGGGGACAGGGATCCACGAGCAGTACTTC. Its coded protein is CASSPKGTGIHEQYF. This CDR3, with the reference TRBV18 and TRBJ2-7 proteins standing in past its ends, gives the full variable domain NAGVMQNPRHLVRRRGQEARLRCSPMKGHSHVYWYRQLPEEGLKFMVYLQKENIIDESGMPKERFSAEFPKEGPSILRIQQVVRGDSAAYFCASSPKGTGIHEQYFGPGTRLTVT.